This T cell receptor beta chain was sequenced in a study of T cells in Graves' hyperthyroidism and ophthalmopathy. From roughly 9.2 ml of fresh peripheral blood, PBMCs were isolated. Study-wide results and caveats: Classification by a 13 V-J model distinguished ophthalmopathy from stable hyperthyroidism.

This clonotype was seen repeatedly, ten times or more. Its antigen is not known. RNA transcripts gave rise to amplified TCR beta CDR3 regions. A first-round RT-PCR of the TCR CDR3 used the HTBI primer set. TCRdb independently ran MiXCR on the multiplex PCR reads; one entry per CDR3 protein. Of around 720,000 distinct CDR3 sequences in the sample, over 35% were seen once. Looked up from germline, CDR1 is SNHLY and CDR2 is FYNNEI. V was clipped by 1 base and J by 3 bases, with 13 bases between them. This CDR3 has 15 amino acids. Sequencing was performed on blood. The clonotype comes from a middle-aged woman with Graves' hyperthyroidism. The J gene is TRBJ2-7, the V gene TRBV2; D possibly corresponds to TRBD1 (6 bases). CDR3 in DNA: TGTGCCAGCAGTGAAGGATTACCGGGACACTACGAGCAGTACTTC. Its translation: CASSEGLPGHYEQYF.